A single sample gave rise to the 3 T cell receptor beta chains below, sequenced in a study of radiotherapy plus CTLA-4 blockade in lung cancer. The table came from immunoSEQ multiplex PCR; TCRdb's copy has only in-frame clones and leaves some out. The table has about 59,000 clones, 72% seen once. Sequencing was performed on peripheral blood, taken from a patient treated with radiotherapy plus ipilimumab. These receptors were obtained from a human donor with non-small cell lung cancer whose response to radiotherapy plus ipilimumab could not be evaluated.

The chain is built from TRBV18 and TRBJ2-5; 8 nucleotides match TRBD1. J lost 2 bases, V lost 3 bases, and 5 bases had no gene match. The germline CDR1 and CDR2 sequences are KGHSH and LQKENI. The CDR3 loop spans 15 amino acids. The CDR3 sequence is CASSPTRTGQETQYF. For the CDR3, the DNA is TGTGCCAGCTCACCCACGAGGACAGGGCAAGAGACCCAGTACTTC.

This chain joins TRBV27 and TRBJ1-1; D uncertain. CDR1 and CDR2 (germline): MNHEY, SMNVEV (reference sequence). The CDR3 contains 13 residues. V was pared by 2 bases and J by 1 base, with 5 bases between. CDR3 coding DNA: TGTGCCAGCAGTTTACAGTCGAACACTGAAGCTTTCTTT. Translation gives CASSLQSNTEAFF.

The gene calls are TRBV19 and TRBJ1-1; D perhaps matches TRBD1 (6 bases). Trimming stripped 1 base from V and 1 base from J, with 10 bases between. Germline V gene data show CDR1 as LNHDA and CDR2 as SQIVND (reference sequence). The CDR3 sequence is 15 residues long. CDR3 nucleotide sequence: TGTGCCAGTAGTATAGCAACAGGGACGAACACTGAAGCTTTCTTT. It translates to CASSIATGTNTEAFF.